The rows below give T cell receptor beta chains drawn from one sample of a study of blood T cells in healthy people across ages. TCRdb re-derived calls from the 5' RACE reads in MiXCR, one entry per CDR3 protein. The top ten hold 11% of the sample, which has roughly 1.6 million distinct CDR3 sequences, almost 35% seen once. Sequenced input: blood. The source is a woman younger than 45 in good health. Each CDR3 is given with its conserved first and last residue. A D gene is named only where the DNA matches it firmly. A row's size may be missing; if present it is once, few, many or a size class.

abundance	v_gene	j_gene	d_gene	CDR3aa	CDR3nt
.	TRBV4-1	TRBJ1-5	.	CASSPGRNNQPQHF	TGCGCCAGCAGCCCGGGACGGAACAATCAGCCCCAGCATTTT
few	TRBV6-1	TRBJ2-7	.	CASRDNINEQYF	TGTGCCAGCAGAGACAATATTAACGAGCAGTACTTC
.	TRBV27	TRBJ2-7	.	CASRGGRTSYEQYF	TGTGCCAGCAGAGGTGGTAGGACTTCTTACGAGCAGTACTTC
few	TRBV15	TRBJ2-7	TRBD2	CATSPRAGTSGFSYEQYF	TGTGCCACCAGCCCCCGGGCAGGGACTAGCGGGTTCTCCTACGAGCAGTACTTC
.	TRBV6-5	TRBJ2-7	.	CASSYTDTANEQYF	TGTGCCAGCAGTTATACGGATACGGCGAACGAGCAGTACTTC
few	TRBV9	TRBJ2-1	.	CASSPNDPGRQFF	TGTGCCAGCAGCCCCAACGACCCTGGTCGTCAGTTCTTC
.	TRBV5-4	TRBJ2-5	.	CASSLIQPGQETQYF	TGTGCCAGCAGCTTGATACAGCCAGGGCAAGAGACCCAGTACTTC
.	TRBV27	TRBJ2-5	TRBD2	CASSFVMGGHRETQYF	TGTGCCAGCAGTTTTGTTATGGGAGGGCATCGAGAGACCCAGTACTTC
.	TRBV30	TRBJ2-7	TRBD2	CAWTVGGRAYEQYF	TGTGCCTGGACAGTTGGCGGGAGGGCCTACGAGCAGTACTTC
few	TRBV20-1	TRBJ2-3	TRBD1	CSASADRATDTQYF	TGCAGTGCTAGTGCTGACAGGGCCACAGATACGCAGTATTTT
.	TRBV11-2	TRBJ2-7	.	CASSSRSHYEQYF	TGTGCCAGCAGCTCCCGGAGCCACTACGAGCAGTACTTC
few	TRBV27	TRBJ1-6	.	CASSLRTAGSSYNSPLHF	TGTGCCAGCAGTTTACGGACCGCGGGGAGCTCCTATAATTCACCCCTCCACTTT
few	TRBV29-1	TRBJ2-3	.	CSDAGQNTDTQYF	TGCAGCGACGCGGGACAGAACACAGATACGCAGTATTTT
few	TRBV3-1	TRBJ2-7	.	CASSQDLTGEQYF	TGTGCCAGCAGCCAAGACCTAACGGGCGAGCAGTACTTC
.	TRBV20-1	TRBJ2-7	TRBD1	CSARGPGDRGTYEQYF	TGCAGTGCTAGAGGCCCGGGGGACAGGGGGACCTACGAGCAGTACTTC
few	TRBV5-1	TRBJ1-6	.	CASSLEGRNLDSPLHF	TGCGCCAGCAGCTTGGAAGGCAGAAACCTAGATTCACCCCTCCACTTT
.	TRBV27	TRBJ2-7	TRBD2	CASSLRTSGNEQYF	TGTGCCAGCAGTTTACGGACTAGCGGGAACGAGCAGTACTTC
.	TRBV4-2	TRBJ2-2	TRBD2	CASSEDGTSGRVLELFF	TGTGCCAGCAGCGAAGATGGGACTAGCGGGAGAGTTTTGGAGCTGTTTTTT
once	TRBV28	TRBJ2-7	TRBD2	CASSTETSGLLEQYF	TGTGCCAGCAGTACCGAGACTAGCGGGCTTTTGGAGCAGTACTTC
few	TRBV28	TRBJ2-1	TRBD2	CASSPGGVVGGNEQFF	TGTGCCAGCAGTCCGGGGGGGGTGGTGGGAGGCAATGAGCAGTTCTTC
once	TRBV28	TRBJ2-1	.	CASSLPGLRETYNELFF	TGTGCCAGCAGCCTCCCTGGACTGAGGGAGACCTACAATGAGCTGTTCTTC
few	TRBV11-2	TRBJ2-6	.	CATPMAGRGYAGANVRTF	TGTGCCACCCCCATGGCAGGCAGGGGATACGCTGGGGCCAACGTCCGGACTTTC
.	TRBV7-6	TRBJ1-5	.	CASSPWGSRNQPQHF	TGTGCCAGCAGTCCCTGGGGCTCGCGCAATCAGCCCCAGCATTTT
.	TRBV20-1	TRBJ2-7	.	CSARTTRAYEQYF	TGCAGTGCTAGGACCACGCGAGCCTACGAGCAGTACTTC
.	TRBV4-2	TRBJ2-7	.	CASSQELRGSNEQYF	TGTGCCAGCAGCCAAGAGTTGAGGGGGAGCAACGAGCAGTACTTC
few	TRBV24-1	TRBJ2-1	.	CATSDTGVNEQFF	TGTGCCACCAGTGACACGGGGGTCAATGAGCAGTTCTTC
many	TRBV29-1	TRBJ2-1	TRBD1	CSAVDRNNEQFF	TGCAGCGCCGTGGACAGGAACAATGAGCAGTTCTTC
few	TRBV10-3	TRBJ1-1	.	CAISEPDGLGAFF	TGTGCCATCAGTGAACCGGACGGTCTTGGAGCTTTCTTT
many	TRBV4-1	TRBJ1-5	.	CASSQDGRNQPQHF	TGCGCCAGCAGCCAAGATGGAAGGAATCAGCCCCAGCATTTT
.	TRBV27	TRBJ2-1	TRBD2	CASSFRGLAGATGYNEQFF	TGTGCCAGCAGTTTCCGGGGACTAGCGGGAGCGACAGGCTACAATGAGCAGTTCTTC
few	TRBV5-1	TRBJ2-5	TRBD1	CASSRPVAGGETQYF	TGCGCCAGCAGCCGACCTGTTGCAGGGGGAGAGACCCAGTACTTC
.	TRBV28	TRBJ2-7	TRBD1	CASSFRPGTVGHEQYF	TGTGCCAGCAGTTTCCGCCCCGGGACAGTCGGCCACGAGCAGTACTTC
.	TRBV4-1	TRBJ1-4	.	CASSQDFPIGEKLFF	TGCGCCAGCAGCCAAGATTTCCCGATAGGAGAAAAACTGTTTTTT
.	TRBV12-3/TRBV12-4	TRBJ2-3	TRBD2	CASRKRDRTDTQNF	TGTGCCAGCAGGAAGCGGGACCGCACAGATACGCAGAATTTT
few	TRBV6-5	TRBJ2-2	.	CASSFSQNTGELFF	TGTGCCAGCAGTTTCAGTCAGAACACCGGGGAGCTGTTTTTT
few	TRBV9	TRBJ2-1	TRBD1	CASSVDTGGYVEQFF	TGTGCCAGCAGCGTAGATACAGGGGGCTACGTTGAGCAGTTCTTC
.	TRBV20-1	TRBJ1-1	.	CSARDQGRATEAFF	TGCAGTGCTAGAGACCAGGGGCGCGCCACTGAAGCTTTCTTT
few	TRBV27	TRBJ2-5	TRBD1	CASRYLQGVYF	TGTGCCAGCAGATACCTACAGGGGGTGTACTTC
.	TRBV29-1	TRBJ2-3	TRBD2	CSVERGTSGTDTQYF	TGCAGCGTTGAAAGGGGGACTAGCGGCACAGATACGCAGTATTTT
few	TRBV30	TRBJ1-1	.	CAWSISNTEAFF	TGTGCCTGGAGTATTTCGAACACTGAAGCTTTCTTT
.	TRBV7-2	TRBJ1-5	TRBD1	CASSRGTGTGNQPQHF	TGTGCCAGCAGCAGAGGGACAGGGACGGGCAATCAGCCCCAGCATTTT
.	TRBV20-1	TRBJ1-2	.	CSPGPWASYGYTF	TGCAGCCCCGGGCCTTGGGCATCCTATGGCTACACCTTC
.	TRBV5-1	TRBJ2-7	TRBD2	CANSPSGTLTGEQYF	TGCGCCAACAGTCCGAGCGGGACCCTTACGGGCGAGCAGTACTTC
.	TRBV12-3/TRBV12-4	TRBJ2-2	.	CASSETGYSGELFF	TGTGCCAGCAGTGAAACAGGGTACTCTGGGGAGCTGTTTTTT
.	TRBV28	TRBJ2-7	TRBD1	CASSFPLRTGVHEQYF	TGTGCCAGCAGTTTCCCGCTAAGGACAGGGGTCCACGAGCAGTACTTC
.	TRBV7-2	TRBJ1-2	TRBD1	CASSRWTGDNYGYTF	TGTGCCAGCAGCCGTTGGACAGGGGACAACTATGGCTACACCTTC
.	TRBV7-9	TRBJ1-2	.	CASSLSGTSRANYGYTF	TGTGCCAGCAGCTTAAGTGGTACTTCAAGGGCTAACTATGGCTACACCTTC
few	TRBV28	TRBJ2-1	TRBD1	CASSGGQGGTYNEQFF	TGTGCCAGCAGTGGAGGACAGGGGGGCACCTACAATGAGCAGTTCTTC
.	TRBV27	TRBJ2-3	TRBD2	CASRKQPTSGRGGDTQYF	TGTGCCAGCAGGAAACAACCGACTAGCGGGAGAGGGGGGGATACGCAGTATTTT
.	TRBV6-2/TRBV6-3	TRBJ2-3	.	CASRPGGEDTQYF	TGTGCCAGCAGGCCAGGGGGGGAAGATACGCAGTATTTT
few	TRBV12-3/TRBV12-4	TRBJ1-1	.	CASSLLIGSDTEAFF	TGTGCCAGCAGTCTCCTAATTGGCTCCGACACTGAAGCTTTCTTT
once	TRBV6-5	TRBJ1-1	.	CASSSGNYTEAFF	TGTGCCAGCAGTTCGGGGAATTACACTGAAGCTTTCTTT
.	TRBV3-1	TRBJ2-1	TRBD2	CASSQASGRGHEQFF	TGTGCCAGCAGCCAAGCTAGCGGACGGGGCCATGAGCAGTTCTTC
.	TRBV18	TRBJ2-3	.	CASSTATGITDTQYF	TGCGCCAGCTCTACCGCAACAGGGATCACAGATACGCAGTATTTT